These 24 T cell receptor beta chains were sequenced from one sample in a study of beta chain features in type 1 diabetes. Expressed TCRB transcripts got sequenced, as all isolated RNA was reverse transcribed. Here immunoSEQ multiplex PCR was the method, and the copy in TCRdb shows in-frame clones only, minus some. The sample holds around 340,000 clones, 15% to 20% seen once. Sequencing was performed on naive CD4+ T cells from blood. The receptor set was obtained from a woman under 30 in good health.

In DNA form, the CDR3 reads TGTGCCAGCTCACCGCCTAGCCTCTACGAGCAGTACTTC. This sequence encodes CASSPPSLYEQYF. This chain uses TRBV18 with TRBJ2-7; possibly TRBD2 for D (5 bases). Trimming cost V 3 bases and J 3 bases, with 9 bases left between them. The CDR3 contains 13 residues. CDR1 KGHSH and CDR2 LQKENI come from the germline V gene.

This chain joins TRBV9 and TRBJ1-2; weak D call: TRBD1 (5 bases). CDR1 SGDLS and CDR2 YYNGEE come from the germline V gene. This CDR3 has 15 amino acids. V was clipped by 3 bases and J by 5 bases, with 17 bases between them. CDR3 amino acids: CASSATGTGVYGYTF. CDR3 nucleotide sequence: TGTGCCAGCAGCGCGACTGGAACAGGAGTTTATGGCTACACCTTC.

This clone turned up a few times. The chain couples TRBV7-9 to TRBJ2-5; 7 bases are shared with TRBD2. V trimming: 5 bases; J trimming: 0 bases; junction bases outside the gene matches: 9. Germline CDR1 is SEHNR and CDR2 is FQNEAQ (reference sequence). There are 16 residues in the CDR3. This CDR3 is CASSTYGGGDQETQYF. DNA of the CDR3: TGTGCCAGCAGCACGTACGGCGGGGGAGACCAAGAGACCCAGTACTTC. Using reference TRBV7-9 and TRBJ2-5 for the parts outside the CDR3, the full variable domain is DTGVSQNPRHKITKRGQNVTFRCDPISEHNRLYWYRQTLGQGPEFLTYFQNEAQLEKSRLLSDRFSAERPKGSFSTLEIQRTEQGDSAMYLCASSTYGGGDQETQYFGPGTRLLVL.

This sequence joins TRBV30 and TRBJ2-7; D perhaps matches TRBD1 (6 bases). Trimming stripped 3 bases from V and 2 bases from J, with 11 bases between. CDR1 GTSNPN and CDR2 SVGIG come from the germline V gene (reference sequence). This CDR3 is built from 13 residues. In nucleotides, the CDR3 is TGTGCCTGGAGCTCTGGGACACCCTACGAGCAGTACTTC. Residues: CAWSSGTPYEQYF.

This rearrangement joins TRBV7-2 to TRBJ1-2; possibly TRBD1 for D (5 bases). Germline-derived CDR1 and CDR2 are SGHTA and FQGNSA. This CDR3 region has 13 residues. Trimming pared 6 bases from V and 0 bases from J, leaving 8 bases between. The DNA for the CDR3 is TGTGCCAGCAGTGCGGGGGCTAACTATGGCTACACCTTC. It codes for CASSAGANYGYTF.

This clone came up a few times. The chain joins TRBV9 to TRBJ1-1; D gene unclear. The CDR3 spans 14 residues. From germline, CDR1 is SGDLS and CDR2 YYNGEE. V lost 5 bases to trimming and J lost 6 bases, with 17 bases between them. CDR3 coding DNA: TGTGCCAGCAGGCAATCCCCTACTAGTTCTGAAGCTTTCTTT. Its translation: CASRQSPTSSEAFF.

This clone was seen only a few times. This chain uses TRBV2 with TRBJ1-2; no definite D call. With 6 bases removed from V and 1 base from J, the gap between germline ends came to 6 bases. CDR1 and CDR2 (germline): SNHLY, FYNNEI. This CDR3 comprises 12 residues. The CDR3 loop reads CASRADNYGYTF. CDR3 sequence (DNA): TGTGCCAGCAGGGCAGATAACTATGGCTACACCTTC.

This clone was seen only a few times. This chain links TRBV5-1 with TRBJ1-5; D not certain. Germline values: CDR1 SGHRS, CDR2 YFSETQ. The CDR3 consists of 14 residues. V was shortened by 1 base and J by 4 bases, with 9 bases between the two germline ends. The CDR3, as DNA: TGCGCCAGCAGCTTGACCCCCGGGAATCAGCCCCAGCATTTT. Protein product: CASSLTPGNQPQHF.

This clone appeared a few times. The V call is TRBV7-9, the J call TRBJ2-5; D gene uncertain. CDR1 SEHNR and CDR2 FQNEAQ come from the germline V gene (reference sequence). This CDR3 spans 12 amino acids. The V gene lost 1 base and the J gene lost 5 bases, with 5 bases spanning the gap. CDR3 DNA sequence: TGTGCCAGCAGCTTAGGACTCGAGACCCAGTACTTC. This sequence encodes CASSLGLETQYF.

V gene TRBV7-2 combines with J gene TRBJ2-3; possible D gene TRBD2, 6 bases. V dropped 2 bases and J dropped 1 base, with 10 bases sitting between them. CDR3 length equals 15 residues. Per the germline V gene, CDR1 is SGHTA and CDR2 is FQGNSA. The CDR3 here is CASSLQGGGTDTQYF. CDR3 bases: TGTGCCAGCAGCTTACAGGGAGGTGGCACAGATACGCAGTATTTT. Full variable domain (remainder filled in from reference TRBV7-2 and TRBJ2-3): GAGVSQSPSNKVTEKGKDVELRCDPISGHTALYWYRQSLGQGLEFLIYFQGNSAPDKSGLPSDRFSAERTGGSVSTLTIQRTQQEDSAVYLCASSLQGGGTDTQYFGPGTRLTVL.

This clone was seen a few times. The rearrangement links TRBV7-9 to TRBJ1-1; D gene uncertain. The germline V and J ends were trimmed by 8 bases and 8 bases, with 18 bases remaining between them. Germline V gene lookup returns CDR1 SEHNR and CDR2 FQNEAQ (reference sequence). The CDR3 loop spans 13 amino acids. The DNA of the CDR3 is TGTGCCAGCCTAAGTTCCGCCGGGGAAGAAGCTTTCTTT. Residues: CASLSSAGEEAFF.

The table lists this clone with a few counts. The chain combines TRBV9 with TRBJ2-7; 9 bases map to TRBD1. This CDR3 region has 13 residues. Per the germline V gene, CDR1 is SGDLS and CDR2 is YYNGEE. J was trimmed by 7 bases and V by 7 bases; bases with no gene match: 9. The CDR3: CASGEQGAGEQYF. In nucleotides, the CDR3 is TGTGCCAGCGGAGAACAGGGGGCGGGGGAGCAGTACTTC.

This clone occurred a few times. The chain employs TRBV15 and TRBJ1-6; perhaps TRBD1 as D (5 bases). In germline, CDR1 is LNHNV, CDR2 YYDKDF (reference sequence). The V end was cut by 1 base, the J end by 6 bases, with 10 bases between. The CDR3 has 15 amino acids. The DNA for the CDR3 is TGTGCCACCAGCAGAGGTGGACAATTTAATTCACCCCTCCACTTT. Translation gives CATSRGGQFNSPLHF.

This clone was found a few times. The chain couples TRBV11-1 to TRBJ2-1, with TRBD1 matching over 8 bases. Germline CDR1 is SGHAT and CDR2 is FQDESV (reference sequence). CDR3 size: 13 residues. V was pared by 2 bases and J by 6 bases, with 0 bases of the junction left unmatched. The CDR3 protein is CASSLQGANEQFF. The CDR3, as DNA: TGTGCCAGCAGCTTACAGGGGGCCAATGAGCAGTTCTTC.

The sample holds a few counts of this clone. V is TRBV7-6 and J is TRBJ2-1; the D gene is possibly TRBD1 (5 bases). In germline, CDR1 is SGHVS, CDR2 FNYEAQ. There are 16 residues in the CDR3. The V end lost 5 bases, the J end lost 5 bases, and 19 bases lay between the germline ends. The CDR3 nucleotides read TGTGCCAGCAGCCCCCTAGGGCAGGGTACCGACAATGAGCAGTTCTTC. It yields the protein CASSPLGQGTDNEQFF.

The rearrangement links TRBV27 to TRBJ1-2, with 7 bases aligning to TRBD1. After removal of 5 bases from V and 7 bases from J, the junction contained 7 bases not matched to a gene. The CDR3 runs 13 residues. Germline CDR1 reads MNHEY; CDR2 reads SMNVEV (reference sequence). The CDR3 sequence: CASSPTGLGGYTF. DNA for the CDR3: TGTGCCAGCAGTCCGACAGGGTTGGGTGGCTACACCTTC.

This clone occurred a few times. The chain carries TRBV9 and TRBJ2-5, with 9 bases aligning to TRBD1. Germline-derived CDR1 and CDR2 are SGDLS and YYNGEE. The J segment lost 5 bases and the V segment lost 2 bases, leaving 1 base of the junction unmatched. This CDR3 has 13 amino acids. CDR3 DNA: TGTGCCAGCAGCGTCGGGACAGGGGAGACCCAGTACTTC. Translated: CASSVGTGETQYF.

This clone appeared a few times. V is TRBV9 and J is TRBJ1-6, with 8 nucleotides matching TRBD1. Germline V lookup: CDR1 SGDLS, CDR2 YYNGEE. CDR3 length: 15 amino acids. J was trimmed by 9 bases and V by 0 bases; bases with no gene match: 5. Here the CDR3 DNA reads TGTGCCAGCAGCGTAGGACAGGGGAGAAGTTCACCCCTCCACTTT. Its translation: CASSVGQGRSSPLHF.

This clone was detected only a few times. The chain links TRBV14 to TRBJ2-2, with a tentative D call TRBD1 (5 bases). CDR1 and CDR2 (germline): SGHDN, FVKESK. The CDR3 covers 14 residues. The germline V and J ends were trimmed by 0 bases and 7 bases, with 9 bases remaining between them. CDR3 DNA sequence: TGTGCCAGCAGCCAAGAAAGGGGTGTCGGGGAGCTGTTTTTT. Its translation: CASSQERGVGELFF.

This clone was counted between two and nine times. The CDR3: CASSSMTSYGYTF. The CDR3 DNA reads TGTGCCAGCAGCTCCATGACAAGCTATGGCTACACCTTC. The chain employs TRBV11-2 and TRBJ1-2; D gene ambiguous. This CDR3 spans 13 amino acids. V gave up 4 bases and J gave up 4 bases, with 10 bases separating them. Germline V gives CDR1 SGHAT, CDR2 FQNNGV. Supplemented by reference TRBV11-2 and TRBJ1-2, the full variable domain reads EAGVAQSPRYKIIEKRQSVAFWCNPISGHATLYWYQQILGQGPKLLIQFQNNGVVDDSQLPKDRFSAERLKGVDSTLKIQPAKLEDSAVYLCASSSMTSYGYTFGSGTRLTVV.

V is TRBV12-5 and J is TRBJ2-5; 9 nucleotides match TRBD2. CDR3 length equals 15 residues. V gave up 1 base and J gave up 5 bases; unmatched junction bases: 5. Germline V gene lookup returns CDR1 LGHNT and CDR2 FRNRAP. The CDR3: CASGLGLAVRETQYF. The CDR3 nucleotides read TGTGCTAGTGGTTTGGGACTAGCGGTCCGGGAGACCCAGTACTTC.

This clone was picked up a small number of times. The rearrangement links TRBV19 to TRBJ2-7; D possibly corresponds to TRBD1 (5 bases). There are 13 residues in the CDR3. Germline V gene sequence: CDR1 LNHDA, CDR2 SQIVND (reference sequence). Trimming removed 5 bases at V and 4 bases at J, with 12 bases between. As DNA, the CDR3 is TGTGCCAGTAGTCGGTCAGGGTTGTACGAGCAGTACTTC. This codes for CASSRSGLYEQYF.

This clone was counted only a few times. The chain is built from TRBV4-1 and TRBJ1-5; tentatively, D is TRBD1 (5 bases). CDR1 and CDR2 from the germline V gene are MGHRA and YSYEKL. The ends were cut back, 4 bases at V and 1 base at J, with 17 bases in the middle. This CDR3 is built from 17 residues. The CDR3, as DNA: TGCGCCAGCAGCCCTTATTTAGGAGGGGAGAGCAATCAGCCCCAGCATTTT. Its translation: CASSPYLGGESNQPQHF.

This rearrangement joins TRBV2 to TRBJ2-2; 14 nucleotides line up with TRBD2. After removal of 7 bases from V and 0 bases from J, the junction contained 7 bases not matched to a gene. This CDR3 has 18 amino acids. The germline V gene encodes CDR1 SNHLY and CDR2 FYNNEI. The CDR3 loop is CASIGRLAGGPNTGELFF. CDR3 DNA sequence: TGTGCCAGCATCGGCCGACTAGCGGGGGGGCCGAACACCGGGGAGCTGTTTTTT.